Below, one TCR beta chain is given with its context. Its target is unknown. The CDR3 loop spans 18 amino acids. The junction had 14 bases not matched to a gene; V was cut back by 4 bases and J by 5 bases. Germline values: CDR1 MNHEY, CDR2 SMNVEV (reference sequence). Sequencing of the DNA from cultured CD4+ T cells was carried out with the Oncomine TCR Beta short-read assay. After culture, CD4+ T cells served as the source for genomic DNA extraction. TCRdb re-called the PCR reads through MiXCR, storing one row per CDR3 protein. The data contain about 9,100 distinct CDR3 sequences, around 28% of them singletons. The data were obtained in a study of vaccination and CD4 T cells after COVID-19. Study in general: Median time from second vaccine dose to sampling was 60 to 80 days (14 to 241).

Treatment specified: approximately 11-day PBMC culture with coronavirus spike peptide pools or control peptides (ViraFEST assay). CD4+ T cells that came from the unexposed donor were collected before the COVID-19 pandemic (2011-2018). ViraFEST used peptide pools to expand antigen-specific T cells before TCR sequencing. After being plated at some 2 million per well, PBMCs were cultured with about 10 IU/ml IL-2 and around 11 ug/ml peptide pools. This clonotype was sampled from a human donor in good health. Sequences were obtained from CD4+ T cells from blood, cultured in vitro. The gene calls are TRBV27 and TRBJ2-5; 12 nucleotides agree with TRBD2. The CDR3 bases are TGTGCCAGCAGTTCGTCACCGGCTAGCGGGAGGGCCTGGGAGACCCAGTACTTC. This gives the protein CASSSSPASGRAWETQYF.